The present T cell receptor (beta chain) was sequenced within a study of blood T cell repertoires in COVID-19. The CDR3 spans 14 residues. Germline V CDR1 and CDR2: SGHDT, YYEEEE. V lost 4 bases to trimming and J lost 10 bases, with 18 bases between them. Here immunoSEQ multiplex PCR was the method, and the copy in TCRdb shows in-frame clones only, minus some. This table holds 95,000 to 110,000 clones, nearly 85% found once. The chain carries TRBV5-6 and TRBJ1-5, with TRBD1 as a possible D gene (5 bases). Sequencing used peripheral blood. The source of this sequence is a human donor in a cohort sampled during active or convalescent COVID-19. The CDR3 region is CASSRGTGLGPQHF. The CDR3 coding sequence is TGTGCCAGCAGCCGGGGGACGGGCCTTGGACCCCAGCATTTT.